This T cell receptor beta chain was found in a study of cytomegalovirus exposure and HLA in healthy donors (TCRdb year 2017). With respect to the entire study: According to an earlier analysis of a few hundred of the donors, about 179 million T cells yielded roughly 100 million unique TCR beta sequences and approximately 300 Gb of sequence data. An early release covering more than 500 HLA-typed donors comprised about 310 gigabases of sequencing data and around 80 million unique TCR sequences. Of the approximately 400 genotyped donors, less than 90% were placed in the genetic ancestry cluster associated with self-reported Caucasian donors. The study was designed to test whether signatures of past pathogen exposure could be identified by cataloging public T cell receptors. The study used immunosequencing to profile the T cell repertoires of about 670 subjects and linked those repertoires to cytomegalovirus serostatus. Besides the first cohort of under 700 subjects, a separate validation cohort made up of over 95 different subjects was used. High-throughput TCR immunosequencing, statistical association of individual TCRs with disease status, and machine learning were combined to predict cytomegalovirus infection status. A later analysis re-analyzed previously published TCR beta repertoires from approximately 670 donors and added high-resolution HLA genotyping to study TCR occurrence patterns. Rather than using new phenotypic data, the later analysis identified candidate immune exposures from TCR beta sequences and from how often those sequences occurred across donors. An earlier analysis of fewer than 750 of the donors used high-throughput TCR beta sequencing to judge whether each TCR beta V gene segment behaved as functional or pseudogenic. Donor age, sex, ethnicity and CMV serostatus were compiled together with the repertoire data. In a later genetic analysis, genome-wide SNP genotypes for about three fifths of the 666 donors were used, and that subset was treated as a discovery cohort. All discovery cohort repertoires had been generated on a single sequencing platform. HLA typing included class I and class II loci at four-digit resolution. Typing coverage differed by locus: A, B, C, DRB1 and DQB1 were typed in roughly 620-630 donors, DQA1 in approximately 520, DPA1 in some 610, and DPB1 in approximately 450. Four or five DR-DQ haplotypes were handled as single units for association and clustering because linkage in the cohort was strong. Among approximately 370 genotyped donors of the cohort, an average of around 240,000 unique TCR beta nucleotide sequences was sequenced per donor, of which approximately 18% were non-productive. On the study overall, not on this receptor specifically: Because counts were too low, 15 or so rarely observed V segments, including chromosome 9 orphons, were excluded from the earlier analysis of around 590 of the donors. According to a later analysis, TCR association rates differed among HLA loci, with DRB1 alleles showing the most associated TCRs and HLA-C alleles showing the fewest. A later analysis found that most CMV-associated TCR beta chains appeared HLA-restricted, with HLA associations seemingly driven largely by CMV exposure. Presence/absence analyses assumed roughly uniform sequencing depth across donors, an assumption that may not hold. V-gene and J-gene trimming of TCR beta chains was associated with a missense DCLRE1C variant in a later genetic analysis, and the association was replicated in an independent cohort. Most TCR sequences were seen in very few donors, while some public TCRs were found in many individuals. Immune exposure information for the cohort was limited to CMV serostatus. An earlier analysis of approximately 590 of the donors showed that most TCR beta V segments appeared in productive rearrangements either about 87% or about 30% of the time, which broadly matched IMGT annotations. Only TCR beta chains were sequenced in this cohort, and the absence of alpha or paired-chain data limited detectable features. In both the original and validation cohorts, the classifier was reported to diagnose cytomegalovirus status with high specificity and sensitivity. According to a later genetic analysis, donors in an Asian-associated ancestry cluster had fewer N-insertions in productive TCRs than the approximately 630-donor mean. Several of the top co-occurrence clusters appeared to be linked to parvovirus B19, influenza, CMV and Epstein-Barr virus, according to a later analysis. According to the authors, the approach could potentially be generalized to other disease states and immunological phenotypes. Because some donors lacked HLA typing at each locus, the association tests relied only on the typed subset. Strong co-occurrence of HLA alleles, especially DR and DQ, made assigning TCR associations to individual alleles difficult. Correlated functional status among segregating V segments might reflect linkage disequilibrium, but an unknown experimental factor could not be ruled out. A further reported finding was that TCR beta sequences accurately predicted the HLA-A and HLA-B alleles for most subjects in the first cohort. In a later analysis, HLA-associated TCR beta chains were found to be more clonally expanded and to have lower generation probabilities than equally common non-associated chains. Some IMGT-functional V segments, including TRBV6-2 and TRBV6-3, could not be told apart with the 87-base-pair reads, so those segments were excluded. In vitro tests confirmed that a few of the cytomegalovirus-associated TCR beta chains recognize cytomegalovirus antigens. The study listed 164 TCR beta chains as associated with cytomegalovirus. In a later analysis, about 16,000 TCR beta sequences were associated with specific HLA alleles at a false discovery rate of 0.05. A group of highly shared sequence variants was considered likely to be a technical artifact of the sequencing pipeline.

The protocol used for the library was the immunoSEQ multiplex PCR assay. A mixture of 60 forward primers for TCR Vbeta segments and 13 reverse primers for TCR Jbeta segments was used in the multiplex PCR. The CDR3 region of rearranged TCR beta genes was amplified from genomic DNA by a multiplex PCR assay. The amplified TCR beta libraries were sequenced on the Illumina HiSeq System as 87-base-pair reads. The study's processing was this. In a later analysis, some 80 million unique TCR beta chains were counted across the roughly 610 repertoires, and approximately 9.9 million of these chains were shared by at least two donors. To remove PCR and sequencing errors, raw reads were error-corrected and collapsed into unique sequences using a nearest-neighbor algorithm that merged closely related sequences. V, D and J gene segments were assigned by aligning CDR3 sequences to IMGT reference sequences. For a sequence to be retained, a match of at least six nucleotides to both a V gene segment and a J gene segment was required. A rearrangement was called productive if the CDR3 had no stop codons and remained in frame with V and J, and every other rearrangement was called non-productive. Following IMGT convention, CDR3 was defined as the stretch from the second conserved V-encoded cysteine to the conserved J-encoded phenylalanine. The earlier analysis of roughly 590 of the donors excluded any sequence lacking an unambiguous match to a single V gene segment. An earlier analysis of 500 to 700 of the donors classified V segments as functional when productive rearrangements were above 56.7% and as segregating when the standard deviation between donors was above 5%. A statistical classification framework was developed to diagnose cytomegalovirus status using the catalog of TCR beta chain sequences. In a later analysis, V and J genes were assigned by comparing TCR nucleotide sequences against IMGT/GENE-DB human TR gene sequences. The TCRdist pipeline was used in a later analysis to assign CDR3 sequences and most-parsimonious VDJ recombination scenarios. A later analysis defined each TCR beta chain by its CDR3 amino acid sequence plus V-gene family, and excluded reads lacking a unique V-gene family. In a later analysis, 450 to 600 highly shared, low-generation-probability nucleotide sequences were removed to address suspected cross-contamination and a sequencing artifact. In a later analysis, a clonal expansion index was calculated for each public chain from normalized within-repertoire ranks of inferred template counts. A later analysis computed generation probabilities with a VDJ recombination model fitted to out-of-frame rearrangements, and checked the results against IGoR. In a later analysis, TCR-TCR, TCR-HLA and TCR-CMV co-occurrence was scored with hypergeometric tests, and a repertoire-size bias correction was applied to TCR pairs. A later analysis estimated false discovery rates by permuting HLA or CMV assignments 20 times. In a later analysis, co-occurring TCRs were grouped using DBSCAN, and TCRdist sequence similarity was added for clustering within HLA-allele-positive subsets. Repertoires with fewer than 30,000 or more than 120,000 public chains were left out of co-occurrence clustering, as were five repertoires with anomalous nucleotide sharing. Drawn from immuneACCESS, this table holds only the in-frame rearrangements with V and J called that TCRdb kept. Clones are partly lost; checked studies trace under half to an unresolved V gene and leave the rest unexplained. The DNA was the basis for D and trimming; V, J and clone size are from that table. The sample has around 90,000 clones on record, approximately 83% of them singletons. The biggest ten clones account for 3.8% of the sample.

The V end loses 4 bases and the J end loses 6 bases, and a stretch of 13 bases separates them. Sequences SQVTM (CDR1) and ANQGSEA (CDR2) are obtained from the germline V gene. The CDR3 runs 12 amino acids, cysteine and phenylalanine included. Solely the CDR3 DNA is kept, with 36 bases framed from the first base. The cohort comprised around 700 healthy bone marrow donors. Cohort members were all nominally healthy when sampled, although unrecorded immune exposures were likely present. The donor was CMV seronegative and was included in the group of several hundred seronegative cohort members. A peripheral blood sample was provided by each donor, and peripheral blood mononuclear cells were used for TCR beta sequencing. The Qiagen DNeasy Blood Extraction Kit was used to extract genomic DNA from the blood cell samples. A word on this clone: Its antigen is not yet known. No much larger clone is present one base from it, and per-base qualities are unavailable.

Sequencing was performed on PBMCs. The rearrangement combines TRBV29-1 with TRBJ2-7; the best D guess is TRBD1, with 5 bases matching. This clonotype was sampled from a man aged 50 to 60 in good health and CMV-seronegative. In nucleotides, the sequence is TGCAGCGTTGGTACAGGTAACAGCGAGCAGTACTTC. It translates to CSVGTGNSEQYF.